This TCR beta chain originates from a study of blood T cells in healthy people across ages (dated by TCRdb to between 2014 and 2017). Concerning the study at large: In model experiments, template switching captured about one uniquely barcoded TCR beta cDNA molecule for every two T cells. Using deep sequencing normalized with unique cDNA molecular identifiers, the study measured how TCR beta repertoire diversity changes with age. The study analyzed two additional independent replicas of 1 million unique cDNA reads from the same blood draw for two donors, one aged 18 to 30 and one aged 80 or older. To avoid experimental bias, donors of different ages were spread randomly across the sequencing lanes. The donors were divided into four age groups: young (average around 17 years), middle-aged (approximately 39), aged (around 59) and long-lived (roughly 82).

V loses 6 bases at its end and J loses 9 bases; junction bases beyond the gene matches: 10. Per the germline V gene (reference sequence), MNHEY is the CDR1 and SMNVEV is the CDR2. Spanning cysteine to phenylalanine, the CDR3 consists of 15 amino acids. Left in the record is the CDR3 DNA by itself, 45 bases read in frame from the first base. What the study reported, not specific to this receptor: Compared with the aged group, the long-lived group had more naive CD4+ T cells, fewer expanded clones and increased TCR diversity, suggesting age selection. Observed TCR beta diversity correlated strongly with the percentage of naive T cells measured by flow cytometry. Conclusive comparison of naive and antigen-experienced compartments was prevented by the profiling of bulk unsorted PBMCs. The CMV infection status of donors was not known, potentially confounding age-related changes in expanded clonotypes. Estimates of total diversity from one million sequenced T cells were regarded as lower bounds and underestimates. As age increased, observed TCR beta diversity per million T cells dropped in a roughly linear way, and a significant reduction was already evident by age about 40.

Details on this clonotype: It lacks a known antigen. No much larger clone exists at a distance of one base, and base qualities are not known.

The library was made by 5' RACE. These reads were obtained on an Illumina HiSeq 2500. A second roughly 7 to 11 cycle PCR used a sample-barcoded 5' primer and a J-beta primer mix. Each TCR beta cDNA molecule received a unique molecular identifier from a template-switch 5' adaptor carrying 12 random nucleotides. Each sample yielded at least 2.5 million CDR3-containing paired-end reads. All of the RNA was converted into first-strand cDNA using the Mint cDNA synthesis kit, with a TRBC-specific oligonucleotide serving as the primer. Following uracil-DNA glycosylase treatment, all cDNA underwent a first 18-cycle PCR with the universal primers M1SS and BC2_uni_R. The paper's processing steps were these. Each sample was normalized by randomly selecting 1 million high-quality reads, each carrying a distinct molecular identifier. Reads sharing molecular identifiers were discarded rather than binned into consensus sequences. MiTCR, set to a Q25 quality threshold and the strictest error-elimination algorithm, was used for CDR3 identification, clonotype clustering and error correction. A nonparametric unseen species model using Euler transformation provided a lower-bound estimate of total TCR beta diversity. The public reads were reprocessed in TCRdb via fastp at Q25 and MiXCR, keeping in-frame beta chains. Identical CDR3 protein sequences are pooled into one entry, listed with their most common genes and DNA. TCRdb's processing, not the study's, gives the V and J calls here. For this sample there are more than 800,000 distinct CDR3 sequences; under 30% appear just once. Of the sample, around 15% is held by the ten largest clones.

The donors were under 40 Caucasian individuals from Russia, aged roughly 6 to 100 years, who were systemically healthy. About 9.8 milliliters of peripheral blood were drawn from each donor into EDTA-treated Vacutainer tubes. PBMCs were isolated by Ficoll-Paque density-gradient centrifugation, with at least 7 million obtained per sample. Total RNA, at least 5 micrograms per sample, was extracted from PBMCs with Trizol reagent. The percentages of naive CD45RAhigh/CD27high T cells were determined by flow cytometry on a PBMC aliquot from every donor. The rearranged chain carries TRBV27 and TRBJ2-1, and 11 bases in between align with TRBD2. This TCR derives from a woman of 80 years or more in good health. The material sequenced was blood. The DNA reads TGTGCCAGCAGCCAGGCTAGCGGGGGGCGGGGTGAGCAGTTCTTC. The resulting protein is CASSQASGGRGEQFF.